This T cell receptor beta chain was retrieved from a study of blood T cell repertoires in COVID-19. Study-level background: From T cells, B-cell-depleted T cells, or PBMCs came the material, which was cDNA or gDNA.

Germline CDR1 LGHDT, CDR2 YNNKEL (reference sequence). The CDR3 contains 15 residues. V was clipped by 3 bases and J by 5 bases, with 15 bases between them. Authors' analysis steps: Reference gene primer amplification in the assay estimated nucleated cell counts. Clones were sequenced by immunoSEQ multiplex PCR, and TCRdb holds only the in-frame ones, with some missing. The V and J calls and the clone size are those of that table, but D and trimming were determined from the DNA. The sample has around 130,000 clones; 70% to 90% are singletons. The chain carries TRBV3-1 (or the pseudogene TRBV3-2) and TRBJ2-3, with D possibly matching TRBD2 (7 bases). Sequenced input: peripheral blood. The sequence came from a human donor in a cohort sampled during active COVID-19. The CDR3 sequence: CASSQNGGPGDTQYF. The CDR3 DNA sequence: TGTGCCAGCAGCCAGAACGGGGGGCCGGGAGATACGCAGTATTTT.